This T cell receptor (beta chain) was obtained from a study of T cells in Graves' hyperthyroidism and ophthalmopathy. The V segment lost 4 bases and the J segment 5 bases; nucleotides outside the gene matches: 4. Germline V CDR1 and CDR2: SGHNT, YYREEE (reference sequence). CDR3 length: 14 amino acids. This clonotype appeared many times. The source material, RNA transcripts, was used to amplify TCR beta CDR3 regions. The study used the HTBI primer set for a first-round RT-PCR of the TCR CDR3. Each CDR3 protein gets one entry after TCRdb re-called the multiplex PCR reads with MiXCR. The sample lists about 270,000 distinct CDR3 sequences, approximately 25% occurring once.

The sequencing input was blood. This clonotype originated in a woman aged 40 to 49 with Graves' ophthalmopathy. The V and J genes are TRBV5-4 and TRBJ2-5; 11 bases fit TRBD2. This CDR3 reads CASSITSGSETQYF. The DNA for the CDR3 is TGTGCCAGCAGCATCACTAGCGGGAGTGAGACCCAGTACTTC.